The rows below give T cell receptor beta chains drawn from one sample of a study of somatic mutations in cytotoxic T cells in rheumatoid arthritis. Produced via immunoSEQ multiplex PCR; TCRdb's table is partial and in-frame only. The data contain about 20,000 clones, about 86% of them singletons. Source material: CD8+ T cells sorted from blood. These receptors came from a woman in her forties or fifties in good health. CDR3s include the opening cysteine and the closing phenylalanine or tryptophan. Fields, in order: V gene, clone size, D gene, J gene, CDR3 protein, CDR3 DNA. A D gene is named only where the DNA matches it firmly. Size is stated for part of the rows, as once, few or many counts, or as a class when the clone is expanded.

v_gene: TRBV25-1; abundance: .; d_gene: TRBD1; j_gene: TRBJ1-1; CDR3aa: CASGGQGAFF; CDR3nt: TGTGCCAGCGGTGGACAGGGAGCTTTCTTT
v_gene: TRBV28; abundance: .; d_gene: TRBD2; j_gene: TRBJ2-1; CDR3aa: CASSWPGEGLLGNEQFF; CDR3nt: TGTGCCAGCAGTTGGCCGGGGGAGGGGCTACTTGGGAATGAGCAGTTCTTC
v_gene: TRBV5-4; abundance: medium-sized; d_gene: .; j_gene: TRBJ1-5; CDR3aa: CASSLGRGEGQPQHF; CDR3nt: TGTGCCAGCAGCTTGGGCCGGGGGGAAGGTCAGCCCCAGCATTTT
v_gene: TRBV4-3; abundance: .; d_gene: .; j_gene: TRBJ1-4; CDR3aa: CASSQVWVMRETGTNEKLFF; CDR3nt: TGCGCCAGCAGCCAAGTTTGGGTGATGAGAGAAACGGGGACTAATGAAAAACTGTTTTTT
v_gene: TRBV27; abundance: .; d_gene: .; j_gene: TRBJ1-4; CDR3aa: CASSLVGPSTNEKLFF; CDR3nt: TGTGCCAGCAGTTTAGTGGGGCCGTCAACTAATGAAAAACTGTTTTTT
v_gene: TRBV19; abundance: .; d_gene: .; j_gene: TRBJ2-7; CDR3aa: CASSSRDGSYEQYF; CDR3nt: TGTGCCAGTAGTAGCCGGGACGGCTCCTACGAGCAGTACTTC
v_gene: TRBV6-5; abundance: few; d_gene: .; j_gene: TRBJ1-5; CDR3aa: CASSTGSHQPQHF; CDR3nt: TGTGCCAGCAGTACAGGGAGTCATCAGCCCCAGCATTTT
v_gene: TRBV29-1; abundance: .; d_gene: TRBD1; j_gene: TRBJ2-2; CDR3aa: CSATGTVNTGELFF; CDR3nt: TGCAGCGCAACCGGGACAGTGAACACCGGGGAGCTGTTTTTT
v_gene: TRBV4-1; abundance: few; d_gene: .; j_gene: TRBJ1-1; CDR3aa: CASSQDNPSSNTEAFF; CDR3nt: TGCGCCAGCAGCCAAGATAACCCCTCCTCGAACACTGAAGCTTTCTTT
v_gene: TRBV7-2; abundance: .; d_gene: .; j_gene: TRBJ1-5; CDR3aa: CASSSIGLNQPQHF; CDR3nt: TGTGCCAGCAGCTCCATAGGTCTCAATCAGCCCCAGCATTTT
v_gene: TRBV5-4; abundance: .; d_gene: TRBD1; j_gene: TRBJ2-3; CDR3aa: CASSPGTEQYF; CDR3nt: TGTGCCAGCAGTCCCGGGACAGAGCAGTATTTT
v_gene: TRBV7-2; abundance: .; d_gene: .; j_gene: TRBJ2-2; CDR3aa: CASSLVQPAEPNTGELFF; CDR3nt: TGTGCCAGCAGCTTAGTCCAGCCCGCGGAGCCGAACACCGGGGAGCTGTTTTTT
v_gene: TRBV4-3; abundance: once; d_gene: TRBD2; j_gene: TRBJ2-1; CDR3aa: CASSQDITSGSNEQFF; CDR3nt: TGCGCCAGCAGCCAAGATATAACTAGCGGTAGCAATGAGCAGTTCTTC
v_gene: TRBV10-2; abundance: .; d_gene: .; j_gene: TRBJ1-2; CDR3aa: CASSESFGYGYTF; CDR3nt: TGCGCCAGCAGTGAGTCGTTTGGGTATGGCTACACCTTC
v_gene: TRBV5-8; abundance: .; d_gene: TRBD1; j_gene: TRBJ2-1; CDR3aa: CASSLAGQGLNEQFF; CDR3nt: TGTGCCAGCAGCTTGGCAGGACAGGGGCTCAATGAGCAGTTCTTC
v_gene: TRBV6-6; abundance: once; d_gene: .; j_gene: TRBJ2-7; CDR3aa: CATRQSYEQYF; CDR3nt: TGTGCCACACGGCAGAGCTACGAGCAGTACTTC
v_gene: TRBV9; abundance: .; d_gene: .; j_gene: TRBJ1-2; CDR3aa: CASSARDNYGYTF; CDR3nt: TGTGCCAGCAGCGCCCGGGACAACTATGGCTACACCTTC
v_gene: TRBV28; abundance: .; d_gene: .; j_gene: TRBJ2-5; CDR3aa: CASSLENRDETQYF; CDR3nt: TGTGCCAGCAGTTTAGAGAACAGGGACGAGACCCAGTACTTC
v_gene: TRBV11-2; abundance: .; d_gene: .; j_gene: TRBJ2-1; CDR3aa: CASSPYFTYNEQFF; CDR3nt: TGTGCCAGCAGCCCTTACTTTACCTACAATGAGCAGTTCTTC
v_gene: TRBV27; abundance: .; d_gene: TRBD1; j_gene: TRBJ1-2; CDR3aa: CASRPGTGGAGNRNGYTF; CDR3nt: TGTGCCAGCAGGCCCGGGACAGGGGGCGCGGGGAACAGAAATGGCTACACCTTC
v_gene: TRBV9; abundance: .; d_gene: .; j_gene: TRBJ2-3; CDR3aa: CASSVDQVPDTQYF; CDR3nt: TGTGCCAGCAGCGTAGATCAGGTGCCAGATACGCAGTATTTT
v_gene: TRBV27; abundance: .; d_gene: TRBD1; j_gene: TRBJ1-6; CDR3aa: CASSQLTGESPLHF; CDR3nt: TGTGCCAGCAGTCAGTTGACAGGGGAATCACCCCTCCACTTT
v_gene: TRBV6-4; abundance: .; d_gene: .; j_gene: TRBJ2-2; CDR3aa: CASSDPPTGELFF; CDR3nt: TGTGCCAGCAGTGACCCACCCACCGGGGAGCTGTTTTTT
v_gene: TRBV4-3; abundance: once; d_gene: .; j_gene: TRBJ1-1; CDR3aa: CASSESPNTEAFF; CDR3nt: TGCGCCAGCAGCGAGTCTCCGAACACTGAAGCTTTCTTT
v_gene: TRBV4-2; abundance: once; d_gene: TRBD2; j_gene: TRBJ2-3; CDR3aa: CASSPLGGGDGDTQYF; CDR3nt: TGTGCCAGCAGCCCCCTCGGCGGGGGGGATGGAGATACGCAGTATTTT
v_gene: TRBV6-5; abundance: .; d_gene: .; j_gene: TRBJ1-2; CDR3aa: CASSYFPRDGYTF; CDR3nt: TGTGCCAGCAGTTACTTTCCGAGGGATGGCTACACCTTC